What follows describes a single T cell receptor beta chain. Its cognate antigen is unknown. Here immunoSEQ multiplex PCR was the method, and the copy in TCRdb shows in-frame clones only, minus some. The sample yields over 10,000 clones, approximately 84% seen once. The data are from a study of STAT3 mutations in large granular lymphocyte leukemia. General study results and limits: Clonal expansion was inferred from samples taken at other timepoints. In T-cell large granular lymphocyte leukemia, about half of patients showed multiple immunodominant subclonotypes.

Germline lookup yields CDR1 SEHNR and CDR2 FQNEAQ (reference sequence). This CDR3 has 13 residues. V lost 1 base to trimming and J lost 6 bases, with 6 bases between them. This clonotype originated in a man aged 60 to 75 with T-cell large granular lymphocyte leukemia. Some clones in this sample may be carry-over from other donors' samples. The material sequenced was peripheral blood mononuclear cells. The chain recombines TRBV7-9 with TRBJ2-2, with unresolved D. The chain's CDR3 is CASSLDRAGELFF. CDR3 nucleotides: TGTGCCAGCAGCTTAGATCGGGCCGGGGAGCTGTTTTTT.